A selection of T cell receptor beta chains follows, all from one sample in a study of T cell responses to AZD1222 COVID-19 vaccine. Sequencing was performed with immunoSEQ multiplex PCR; in TCRdb, only in-frame clones are kept and a portion is missing. The table has over 90,000 clones, over 70% seen once. The sample was peripheral blood, taken on day 0 of AZD1222 vaccination. The receptors here all came from an adult in good health. Both conserved end residues are part of each CDR3. D genes are given only for firm matches. The size field is filled for only some rows; it gives once, few, many or a size class.

J gene,clone size,V gene,D gene,CDR3 protein,CDR3 DNA
TRBJ2-7,.,TRBV27,.,CASSFKAGQYEQYF,TGTGCCAGCAGTTTCAAGGCAGGGCAATACGAGCAGTACTTC
TRBJ1-1,.,TRBV5-1,.,CASSLVQVGRTEAFF,TGCGCCAGCAGCTTGGTACAGGTCGGTCGCACTGAAGCTTTCTTT
TRBJ2-3,.,TRBV7-9,TRBD2,CASSSSGSTDTQYF,TGTGCCAGCAGCTCTAGCGGGAGCACAGATACGCAGTATTTT
TRBJ1-1,.,TRBV7-9,.,CASSFGVGTEAFF,TGTGCCAGCAGCTTCGGGGTTGGCACTGAAGCTTTCTTT
TRBJ2-3,.,TRBV19,TRBD2,CASSTTSGGSTDTQYF,TGTGCCAGTAGTACCACTAGCGGGGGTTCCACAGATACGCAGTATTTT
TRBJ2-3,.,TRBV11-2,.,CASSFEGGGSYF,TGTGCCAGCAGCTTCGAGGGGGGAGGTTCATATTTT
TRBJ2-1,.,TRBV4-1,TRBD2,CASSQGTSGSYNEQFF,TGCGCCAGCAGCCAAGGCACTAGCGGCTCCTACAATGAGCAGTTCTTC
TRBJ1-1,.,TRBV18,TRBD1,CASSGRTGENTEAFF,TGTGCCAGCTCAGGACGGACAGGGGAGAACACTGAAGCTTTCTTT
TRBJ1-6,once,TRBV19,TRBD1,CASVTGTGSNSPLHF,TGTGCCAGTGTAACCGGGACAGGTTCAAATTCACCCCTCCACTTT
TRBJ2-7,once,TRBV10-3,.,CAIRDSATGYEQYF,TGTGCCATCAGAGACAGCGCTACGGGCTACGAGCAGTACTTC
TRBJ1-1,.,TRBV6-2/TRBV6-3,.,CASSAGSKGWAFF,TGTGCCAGCAGCGCCGGGTCCAAGGGGTGGGCTTTCTTT
TRBJ1-2,.,TRBV6-2/TRBV6-3,TRBD1,CASSYYGTGNGYTF,TGTGCCAGCAGTTACTACGGGACAGGGAATGGCTACACCTTC
TRBJ1-1,once,TRBV9,.,CASNSVNTEAFF,TGTGCCAGCAACTCGGTGAACACTGAAGCTTTCTTT
TRBJ2-2,.,TRBV11-2,.,CASSLISGGTGELFF,TGTGCCAGCAGCCTGATTAGCGGTGGCACCGGGGAGCTGTTTTTT
TRBJ1-5,.,TRBV5-4,.,CASSPEGLNQPQHF,TGTGCCAGCAGCCCTGAGGGTTTGAATCAGCCCCAGCATTTT
TRBJ1-4,.,TRBV7-2,.,CASSLARQGNEKLFF,TGTGCCAGCAGCTTAGCGCGGCAGGGTAATGAAAAACTGTTTTTT
TRBJ1-6,.,TRBV7-2,.,CASSLAAPGSSSPLHF,TGTGCCAGCAGCTTAGCGGCCCCGGGATCGAGTTCACCCCTCCACTTT
TRBJ2-7,.,TRBV5-6,.,CASSSGPTSYEQYF,TGTGCCAGCAGCTCGGGACCGACGTCCTACGAGCAGTACTTC
TRBJ2-1,once,TRBV11-3,TRBD1,CASSSPDRDLGEQFF,TGTGCCAGCAGCTCCCCGGACAGGGATTTGGGGGAGCAGTTCTTC
TRBJ2-1,.,TRBV18,TRBD1,CASSPPGQYNEQFF,TGTGCCAGCTCACCCCCGGGACAGTACAATGAGCAGTTCTTC
TRBJ2-6,.,TRBV19,TRBD1,CASSPPTGSSGANVLTF,TGTGCCAGTAGTCCACCGACAGGGAGCTCTGGGGCCAACGTCCTGACTTTC
TRBJ1-1,.,TRBV5-6,TRBD1,CASSSPGQGNTEAFF,TGTGCCAGCAGCTCACCGGGACAGGGAAACACTGAAGCTTTCTTT
TRBJ2-5,few,TRBV27,TRBD1,CASSLTGDQETQYF,TGTGCCAGCAGTTTGACAGGGGACCAAGAGACCCAGTACTTC
TRBJ1-2,.,TRBV3-1/TRBV3-2,.,CASSSLRWFSRGYTF,TGTGCCAGCAGTTCCTTAAGATGGTTCTCACGGGGCTACACCTTC
TRBJ1-1,.,TRBV18,.,CASSPVTANTEAFF,TGTGCCAGCTCACCAGTGACAGCGAACACTGAAGCTTTCTTT
TRBJ2-5,.,TRBV5-4,TRBD1,CASSTTGSETQYF,TGTGCCAGCAGCACGACAGGGTCAGAGACCCAGTACTTC
TRBJ2-4,.,TRBV4-1,.,CASSQADSQLAKNIQYF,TGCGCCAGCAGCCAAGCGGACAGTCAACTAGCCAAAAACATTCAGTACTTC